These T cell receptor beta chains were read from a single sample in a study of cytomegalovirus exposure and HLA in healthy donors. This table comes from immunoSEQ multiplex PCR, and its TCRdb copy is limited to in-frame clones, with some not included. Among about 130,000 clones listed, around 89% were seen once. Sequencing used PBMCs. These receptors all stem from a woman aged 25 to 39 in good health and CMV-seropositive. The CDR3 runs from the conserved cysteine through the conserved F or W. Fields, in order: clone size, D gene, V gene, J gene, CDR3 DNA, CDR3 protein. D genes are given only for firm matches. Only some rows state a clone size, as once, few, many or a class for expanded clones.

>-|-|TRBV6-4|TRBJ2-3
TGTGCCAGCAGTGCCGGACTCTCTACCACAGATACGCAGTATTTT
CASSAGLSTTDTQYF
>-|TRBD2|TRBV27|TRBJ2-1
TGTGCCAGCTCCCCCAACGGGATTGTAGCGGGGGGCTTCGGGAATGAGCAGTTCTTC
CASSPNGIVAGGFGNEQFF
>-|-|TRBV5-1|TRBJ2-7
TGCGCCAGCAGCGGCGGATCTAACTCCTACGAGCAGTACTTC
CASSGGSNSYEQYF
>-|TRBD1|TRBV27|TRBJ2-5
TGTGCCAGCAGTCCCCGCCACCAGGGGGCGTGGGAGACCCAGTACTTC
CASSPRHQGAWETQYF
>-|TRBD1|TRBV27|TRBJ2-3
TGTGCCAGCAAGGAGACAGGGGTCACAGATACGCAGTATTTT
CASKETGVTDTQYF
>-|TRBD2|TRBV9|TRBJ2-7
TGTGCCAGCAGCGTAGGTCCCAGCGGGGCTAGCTACGAGCAGTACTTC
CASSVGPSGASYEQYF
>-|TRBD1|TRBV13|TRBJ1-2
TGTGCCAGCAGCTTAGGTGCCGGGACAGGGGTGGAAGAGACTTATGGCTACACCTTC
CASSLGAGTGVEETYGYTF
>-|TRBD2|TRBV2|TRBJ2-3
TGTGCCAGCAGCCGACTAGCGGGAGGGCCGGGCACAGATACGCAGTATTTT
CASSRLAGGPGTDTQYF
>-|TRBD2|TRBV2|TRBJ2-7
TGTGCCAGCAGCGAACCGGGACTAGCGGGAGGGACTTATCTCTACGAGCAGTACTTC
CASSEPGLAGGTYLYEQYF
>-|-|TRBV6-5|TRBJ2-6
TGTGCCAGCAGTTACGGGGCTTCTGGGGCCAACGTCCTGACTTTC
CASSYGASGANVLTF
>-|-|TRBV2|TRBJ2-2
TGTGCCAGCACCACCTTAGCGGTTGGCGGGGAGCTGTTTTTT
CASTTLAVGGELFF
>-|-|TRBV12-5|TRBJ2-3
TGTGCTAGTGTCAAGACTAGGTGTACGCAGTATTTT
CASVKTRCTQYF
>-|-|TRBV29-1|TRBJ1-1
TGCAGCGTTGCCGGGTGGAGGGTTAGAACTGAAGCTTTCTTT
CSVAGWRVRTEAFF
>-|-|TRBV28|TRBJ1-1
TGTGCCAGCAGATCCGGACAGCTGCTTGAAGCTTTCTTT
CASRSGQLLEAFF
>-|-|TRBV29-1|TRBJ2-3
TGCAGCGTTGTGTCAGGGACAGATACGCAGTATTTT
CSVVSGTDTQYF
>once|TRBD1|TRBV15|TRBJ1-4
TGTGCCACCAGCAGAGTCCGGACAGGGGAGGGTGAAAAACTGTTTTTT
CATSRVRTGEGEKLFF
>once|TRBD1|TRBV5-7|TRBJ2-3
TGTGCCAGCAGCCTCAGACAGGGAACAGAATCTAGCACAGATACGCAGTATTTT
CASSLRQGTESSTDTQYF
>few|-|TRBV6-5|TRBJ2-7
TGTGCCAGCAGTTACTCGAGTGCGGGATACTCCTACGAGCAGTACTTC
CASSYSSAGYSYEQYF
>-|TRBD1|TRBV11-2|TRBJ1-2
TGTGCCAGCAGCTCCCCGACAGGGGCCAACTATGGCTACACCTTC
CASSSPTGANYGYTF
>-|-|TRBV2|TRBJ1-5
TGTGCCAGCAGTGACCAGGGGATGTTTAGCAATCAGCCCCAGCATTTT
CASSDQGMFSNQPQHF
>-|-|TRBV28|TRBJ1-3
TGTGCCAGCAGAGGCGGGGGCTCTGGAAACACCATATATTTT
CASRGGGSGNTIYF
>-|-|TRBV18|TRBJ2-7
TGTGCCAGCTCACCGGGCCAGAGCTCCTACGAGCAGTACTTC
CASSPGQSSYEQYF
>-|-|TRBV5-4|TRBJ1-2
TGTGCCAGCAGCGTGTTTACAACGAACTATGGCTACACCTTC
CASSVFTTNYGYTF
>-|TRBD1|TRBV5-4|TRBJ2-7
TGTGCCAGCAGCTCGGACAGGGGAGAGGACGAGCAGTACTTC
CASSSDRGEDEQYF
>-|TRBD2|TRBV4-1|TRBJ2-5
TGCGCCAGCAGCCAAGTGGTAGCGGGGTCTAAAGAGACCCAGTACTTC
CASSQVVAGSKETQYF
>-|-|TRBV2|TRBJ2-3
TGTGCCAGCCTTGACGGGGGGCCCCCAGATACGCAGTATTTT
CASLDGGPPDTQYF
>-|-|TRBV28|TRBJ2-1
TGTGCCAGCAGCCCGGCGGGCCGTCATGAGCAGTTCTTC
CASSPAGRHEQFF
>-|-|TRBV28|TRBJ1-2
TGTGCCAGCGGTCAGGTTGGCTACACCTTC
CASGQVGYTF
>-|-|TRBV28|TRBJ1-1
TGTGCCAGCAGTTTAGCAGGAACGAACACTGAAGCTTTCTTT
CASSLAGTNTEAFF
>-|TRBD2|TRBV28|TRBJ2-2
TGTGCCAGCAGTTTGTTAACGGGAGCGGGGTCGAACACCGGGGAGCTGTTTTTT
CASSLLTGAGSNTGELFF
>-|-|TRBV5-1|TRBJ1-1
TGCGCCAGCAGCCCCACAGGTAACACTGAAGCTTTCTTT
CASSPTGNTEAFF
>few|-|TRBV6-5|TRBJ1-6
TGTGCCAGCAGGAGGGACGGGACAATTAATTCACCCCTCCACTTT
CASRRDGTINSPLHF
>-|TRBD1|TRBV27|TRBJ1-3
TGTGCCAGCAGTTTAGACAGGGGAACATCTGGAAACACCATATATTTT
CASSLDRGTSGNTIYF
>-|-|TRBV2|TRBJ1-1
TGTGCCAGCTCTAGGGAGGGTGACACTGAAGCTTTCTTT
CASSREGDTEAFF
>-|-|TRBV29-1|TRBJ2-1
TGCAGCGTTGCCCCTGGGAGCTACAATGAGCAGTTCTTC
CSVAPGSYNEQFF
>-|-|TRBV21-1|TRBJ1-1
TGTGCCAGCAGCCATTGGAGGCCTCGCACTGAAGCTTTCTTT
CASSHWRPRTEAFF
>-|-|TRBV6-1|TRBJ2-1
TGTGCCAGCAGTGCCGGGGTTAGTGAGCAGTTCTTC
CASSAGVSEQFF